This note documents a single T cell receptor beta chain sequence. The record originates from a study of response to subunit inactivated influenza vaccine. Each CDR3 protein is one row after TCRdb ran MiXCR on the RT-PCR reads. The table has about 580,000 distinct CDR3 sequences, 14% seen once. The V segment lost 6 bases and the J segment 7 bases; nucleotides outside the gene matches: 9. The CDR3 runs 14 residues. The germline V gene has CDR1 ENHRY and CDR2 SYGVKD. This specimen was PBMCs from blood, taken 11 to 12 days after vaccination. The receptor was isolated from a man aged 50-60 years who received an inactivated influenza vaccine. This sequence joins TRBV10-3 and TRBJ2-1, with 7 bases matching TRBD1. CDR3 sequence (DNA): TGTGCCATCAGAGACCGGGACAGTTGGAATGAGCAGTTCTTC. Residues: CAIRDRDSWNEQFF.